The 17 T cell receptor beta chains listed next were all sequenced from one sample in a study of cytomegalovirus exposure and HLA in healthy donors. PCR amplification relied on 60 Vbeta primers (plus 13 Jbeta primers). TCRdb keeps only in-frame clones here, not all; method: immunoSEQ multiplex PCR. The data contain 85,000 to 100,000 clones, 55% to 75% of them singletons. Sequenced sample: PBMCs. These receptor sequences come from a man aged 50 to 60 in good health and CMV-seronegative.

The chain couples TRBV6-5 to TRBJ1-6; D might be TRBD1 (5 bases). There are 15 residues in the CDR3. Germline CDR1 is MNHEY and CDR2 is SVGAGI. The germline V and J ends were trimmed by 6 bases and 10 bases, with 19 bases remaining between them. For the CDR3, the DNA is TGTGCCAGCAGGTTCGATAGTGTGGGGGGGTCACCCCTCCACTTT. Amino acid sequence: CASRFDSVGGSPLHF.

The gene calls are TRBV7-8 and TRBJ1-1; tentatively, D is TRBD1 (5 bases). Germline V CDR1 and CDR2: SGHVS, FQNEAQ. V lost 5 bases, J lost 4 bases, and 11 bases lay in between. The CDR3 length is 13 residues. CDR3 DNA sequence: TGTGCCAGCAGCCCCCAGGGTCCCACTGAAGCTTTCTTT. It specifies CASSPQGPTEAFF. Combining the CDR3 with reference TRBV7-8 and TRBJ1-1 gives the whole variable domain GAGVSQSPRYKVAKRGQDVALRCDPISGHVSLFWYQQALGQGPEFLTYFQNEAQLDKSGLPSDRFFAERPEGSVSTLKIQRTQQEDSAVYLCASSPQGPTEAFFGQGTRLTVV.

This clone appeared a few times. One junction end disagrees with the germline gene, perhaps due to a read error. The V gene is TRBV7-2, the J gene TRBJ2-7, with D unresolved. The germline gives CDR1 SGHTA, CDR2 FQGNSA. The CDR3 sequence is 13 residues long. The CDR3 bases are TGTGCCAGCTGCTTTGGGCAGGCCTACGAGCAGTACTTC. It yields the protein CASCFGQAYEQYF.

For the CDR3, the DNA is TGTGCCAGCAGTTCGTGGACAGGGATTTTTGGTAGCAATCAGCCCCAGCATTTT. It is translated as CASSSWTGIFGSNQPQHF. This chain connects TRBV28 to TRBJ1-5; 8 bases agree with TRBD1. The CDR3 loop spans 18 amino acids. Germline CDR1 is MDHEN and CDR2 is SYDVKM. V was pared by 4 bases and J by 0 bases, with 11 bases of the junction left unmatched.

A single count supports this clone. The chain links TRBV10-3 to TRBJ1-4, with D perhaps TRBD1 (5 bases). Germline V gene lookup returns CDR1 ENHRY and CDR2 SYGVKD. V shed 3 bases and J shed 0 bases, with 11 bases lying between them. The CDR3 runs 16 residues. The chain's CDR3 is CAISDFDRATNEKLFF. DNA of the CDR3: TGTGCCATCAGTGATTTCGACAGAGCAACTAATGAAAAACTGTTTTTT.

Regarding this clone: At one end the junction does not follow the germline gene, possibly because of a read error. The chain recombines TRBV6-1 with TRBJ1-2; D unclear. The germline CDR1 and CDR2 sequences are MNHNS and SASEGT. CDR3 length: 12 residues. The CDR3: CASIEQFYGYTF. The CDR3 coding sequence is TGTGCCAGCATTGAACAGTTTTATGGCTACACCTTC.

The genes are TRBV6-5 and TRBJ2-1; 8 bases align to TRBD2. Germline lookup yields CDR1 MNHEY and CDR2 SVGAGI. The CDR3 is made up of 15 amino acids. Trimming at V came to 5 bases and at J to 9 bases, leaving 12 bases not matched to a gene. CDR3 loop: CASSGEVAGLREQFF. CDR3 in DNA: TGTGCCAGCAGTGGTGAGGTAGCGGGGTTACGTGAGCAGTTCTTC.

The chain carries TRBV30 and TRBJ2-1; the D gene is possibly TRBD2 (6 bases). This CDR3 has 15 residues. V lost 0 bases to trimming and J lost 10 bases, with 19 bases between them. The V gene's germline CDR1 is GTSNPN and CDR2 SVGIG (reference sequence). The CDR3 protein is CAWSVETRGTREQFF. For the CDR3, the DNA is TGTGCCTGGAGTGTCGAGACTAGGGGTACACGGGAGCAGTTCTTC.

V gene TRBV6-1 combines with J gene TRBJ2-7; 10 bases map to TRBD1. J lost 2 bases, V lost 4 bases, and 5 bases had no gene match. This CDR3 contains 15 residues. Germline assignment: CDR1 MNHNS and CDR2 SASEGT. The CDR3 bases are TGTGCCAGCAGTGTACTCGGGACAGGGGCCTACGAGCAGTACGTC. It translates to CASSVLGTGAYEQYV.

J is TRBJ2-2 and V is TRBV27, with a possible D match to TRBD1 (6 bases). V was clipped by 6 bases and J by 4 bases, with 12 bases between them. CDR3 length: 14 amino acids. Germline loops: CDR1 MNHEY, CDR2 SMNVEV (reference sequence). The CDR3 bases are TGTGCCAGCAGGCCGGGACACCGCACCGGGGAGCTGTTTTTT. It encodes CASRPGHRTGELFF.

This clone came up a few times. The chain combines TRBV28 with TRBJ2-1; TRBD2 matches at 10 bases. V lost 3 bases to trimming and J lost 0 bases; unmatched junction nucleotides: 2. The CDR3 sequence is 16 residues long. Germline CDR1 and CDR2: MDHEN and SYDVKM. The CDR3 sequence: CASSFSGGSSYNEQFF. The CDR3, as DNA: TGTGCCAGCAGTTTTAGCGGGGGGAGCTCCTACAATGAGCAGTTCTTC.

The chain is built from TRBV19 and TRBJ2-7; 7 positions match TRBD1. The ends lost 10 bases at V and 0 bases at J; junction bases unmatched: 6. In germline, CDR1 is LNHDA, CDR2 SQIVND (reference sequence). The CDR3 consists of 13 residues. The CDR3 coding sequence is TGTGCCACCACAGGGGCAAGCTCCTACGAGCAGTACTTC. Translation gives CATTGASSYEQYF.

This clone was seen only once. The rearrangement links TRBV7-6 to TRBJ1-3, with a tentative D call TRBD1 (5 bases). Trimming took off 5 bases at V and 3 bases at J, with 17 bases between the two ends. Per the germline V gene, CDR1 is SGHVS and CDR2 is FNYEAQ. This CDR3 region has 16 residues. CDR3 nucleotides: TGTGCCAGCAGCCTAGACACCCGGGGGATTGGAAACACCATATATTTT. Residues: CASSLDTRGIGNTIYF.

V and J are TRBV27 and TRBJ1-6, with 7 bases that match TRBD1. This CDR3 has 14 amino acids. The V segment lost 4 bases and the J segment 7 bases; nucleotides outside the gene matches: 4. The germline V gene has CDR1 MNHEY and CDR2 SMNVEV (reference sequence). The CDR3 DNA reads as TGTGCCAGCAGTTCGCAGGGGGGAAATTCACCCCTCCACTTT. It encodes CASSSQGGNSPLHF.

CDR3 bases: TGTGCCAGCAGCTTGGAAGGGGGTGGGGTATTGATGAACACTGAAGCTTTCTTT. This gives the protein CASSLEGGGVLMNTEAFF. The chain employs TRBV5-4 and TRBJ1-1, with TRBD1 as a possible D gene (6 bases). V was cut by 0 bases and J by 0 bases, with 18 bases left in between. The CDR3 contains 18 residues. Germline-derived CDR1 and CDR2 are SGHNT and YYREEE (reference sequence).

This clone occurred once. V gene TRBV5-4 combines with J gene TRBJ2-1; 8 bases align to TRBD2. Germline CDR1 is SGHNT and CDR2 is YYREEE (reference sequence). The CDR3 has 15 amino acids. V shed 0 bases and J 9 bases; nucleotides not matched to a gene: 8. The CDR3 region is CASSLGTSRITEQFF. In nucleotides, the CDR3 is TGTGCCAGCAGCTTGGGGACTAGCAGGATCACTGAGCAGTTCTTC.

The CDR3 here is CASSISGTDTQYF. In DNA form, the CDR3 reads TGTGCCAGTAGTATTTCAGGCACAGATACGCAGTATTTT. This rearrangement joins TRBV19 to TRBJ2-3; the D is unclear. Germline CDR1 and CDR2: LNHDA and SQIVND (reference sequence). There are 13 residues in the CDR3. With 3 bases removed from V and 1 base from J, the gap between germline ends came to 5 bases.